The rows below give T cell receptor beta chains drawn from one sample of a study of blood T cell repertoires in COVID-19. Data came from immunoSEQ multiplex PCR; TCRdb stores just in-frame clones and leaves some out. Here the sample spans a few hundred thousand clones, about 90% being singletons. Sequencing was carried out using PBMCs or T cells enriched from blood (not recorded which). The receptors shown here come from a woman aged 25 to 45 who had recovered from COVID-19. Each CDR3 is given with its conserved first and last residue.

v_gene	j_gene	CDR3aa
TRBV24-1	TRBJ2-5	CATSDWVKQGSRETQYF
TRBV11-2	TRBJ2-7	CASSTRTSGGDEQYF
TRBV28	TRBJ1-3	CASSLLAGAGNTIYF
TRBV7-2	TRBJ2-1	CASSQLAGVYNEQFF
TRBV7-8	TRBJ2-1	CASTRVGGSSYNEQFF
TRBV11-2	TRBJ2-7	CASSLDQGASYEQYF
TRBV2	TRBJ1-2	CATRDRVNYGYTF
TRBV28	TRBJ1-5	CASSLGGVGNQPQHF
TRBV3-1/TRBV3-2	TRBJ1-2	CASSPGTGRGGYTF
TRBV7-3	TRBJ2-2	CASSSPSGGAGELFF
TRBV6-2/TRBV6-3	TRBJ2-5	CASSYRAGGQETQYF
TRBV6-5	TRBJ1-5	CASSYSMRNQPQHF
TRBV30	TRBJ2-7	CAWSLGWGVTRLSYEQYF
TRBV24-1	TRBJ2-5	CATSDPGVAGETQYF
TRBV12-3/TRBV12-4	TRBJ2-7	CASSTIYERYF
TRBV11-1	TRBJ1-2	CASSLAETGNYGYTF
TRBV19	TRBJ2-7	CASSRSGTGVDEQYF
TRBV4-1	TRBJ1-5	CASSQVTGGNQPQHF
TRBV7-3	TRBJ1-1	CASSLQSYPSGTEAFF
TRBV27	TRBJ1-3	CASSRRRGVSGNTIYF
TRBV5-3	TRBJ1-1	CARTTSDRLEAFF
TRBV4-1	TRBJ1-2	CASSQVKGRGEGGYTF
TRBV14	TRBJ1-1	CASSGTGIGEAFF
TRBV5-3	TRBJ1-5	CARSTTPRGQGGDQPQHF
TRBV28	TRBJ2-1	CASRGLKWGRIPNNEQFF
TRBV6-5	TRBJ2-7	CASSPREGYEQYF
TRBV2	TRBJ2-1	CASQEGYNEQFF
TRBV5-1	TRBJ1-1	CASRQGAQAFF
TRBV18	TRBJ1-1	CASSPPVRVGTEAFF
TRBV19	TRBJ2-1	CASRSPGTDYNEQFF
TRBV11-2	TRBJ2-1	CASSPWTGNEQFF
TRBV27	TRBJ1-2	CATAGQNNYGYTF
TRBV5-5	TRBJ1-4	CASSRAGVINEKLFF
TRBV2	TRBJ2-1	CASSAGEGYNEQFF
TRBV7-8	TRBJ1-1	CASSSESAGEGTEAFF
TRBV27	TRBJ1-1	CASSFRRQGARAFF
TRBV30	TRBJ1-5	CAWSVRDRGLKGNQPQHF
TRBV9	TRBJ1-2	CASSADRAYGYTF
TRBV6-2/TRBV6-3	TRBJ2-1	CASSYNSNNEQFF
TRBV11-3	TRBJ2-1	CASSLAGAIDEQFF
TRBV2	TRBJ1-5	CASGTGGTGNQPQHF
TRBV5-1	TRBJ1-2	CASRTGTGGYGYTF
TRBV6-5	TRBJ2-2	CASSYTGLYTGELFF
TRBV5-1	TRBJ2-3	CASSSNRGVTDTQYF
TRBV6-5	TRBJ2-7	CASSSGGQGTYEQYF
TRBV28	TRBJ2-5	CASSLGLAGGETQYF
TRBV7-8	TRBJ2-5	CASSLAGASGSRQETQYF
TRBV14	TRBJ1-3	CASSPTGRSDGNTIYF
TRBV5-5	TRBJ2-7	CASSSGHLSSYEQYF
TRBV19	TRBJ1-2	CASSEAWDSSYGYTF
TRBV11-2	TRBJ2-7	CASTPPGGGWPEQYF